Listed below are T cell receptor beta chains from one sample, sequenced in a study of blood T cell repertoires in COVID-19. The protocol was immunoSEQ multiplex PCR, while the TCRdb copy is restricted to in-frame clones and leaves out a portion. Here the sample spans a few hundred thousand clones, around 89% being singletons. Sequences were obtained from peripheral blood. The receptors shown here come from a man in his 60s who had recovered from COVID-19. Both conserved end residues are part of each CDR3. Each record gives: D gene, V gene, J gene, clone size, CDR3 DNA, CDR3 protein. A D gene is named only where the DNA matches it firmly. Only some rows state a clone size, as once, few, many or a class for expanded clones.

TRBD1	TRBV7-6	TRBJ1-5	.	TGTGCCAGCAGCTTAGCGGGACAGGGGGCTCAGCCCCAGCATTTT	CASSLAGQGAQPQHF
TRBD2	TRBV5-1	TRBJ2-1	once	TGCGCCAGCAGCCCAGACGGGACTAACTTCCAGTTCTTC	CASSPDGTNFQFF
TRBD1	TRBV5-1	TRBJ1-4	.	TGCGCCAGCAGCGTGCAGGGGGCCCTAGAAAAACTGTTTTTT	CASSVQGALEKLFF
TRBD2	TRBV27	TRBJ2-3	.	TGTGCCAGCAGTTTGGGGCTAGCGGGGAGAGCTAGCACAGATACGCAGTATTTT	CASSLGLAGRASTDTQYF
TRBD1	TRBV4-1	TRBJ1-4	.	TGCCCCAGCAGCCGACCCGGGACAGATCCTCTTCAGAGGGGTGAAAAACTGTTTTTT	CPSSRPGTDPLQRGEKLFF
.	TRBV11-3	TRBJ2-1	.	TGTGCCAGCAGCTTAGACGGGACATCTTACAATGAGCAGTTCTTC	CASSLDGTSYNEQFF
.	TRBV6-6	TRBJ1-6	.	TGTGCCACCAGCGACCCAGGGGACAATTCACCCCTCCACTTT	CATSDPGDNSPLHF
.	TRBV6-1	TRBJ2-5	.	TGTGCCAGCAGTGAAAGTAGGGGTGCTAGACAAGAGACCCAGTACTTC	CASSESRGARQETQYF
TRBD1	TRBV29-1	TRBJ2-7	.	TGCAGCGTTGGTAGACAGGGCCGTACGTACGAGCAGTACTTC	CSVGRQGRTYEQYF
.	TRBV19	TRBJ2-1	.	TGTGCCAGTAGTAAAACCGGACAGAGTGTTGAGCAGTTCTTC	CASSKTGQSVEQFF
.	TRBV11-2	TRBJ1-2	.	TGTGCCAGCAGCTTAGGAACAGTAGATGGCTACACCTTC	CASSLGTVDGYTF
.	TRBV11-2	TRBJ2-1	.	TGTGCCAGCAGCTTAGATACGTCGGGGGAGCAGTTCTTC	CASSLDTSGEQFF
TRBD1	TRBV4-2	TRBJ2-3	.	TGTGCCAGCAGCCAAACCCGGACAGGGAGCACAGATACGCAGTATTTT	CASSQTRTGSTDTQYF
.	TRBV5-4	TRBJ2-5	.	TGTGCCAGCAGCTTGGGGGGGGGCATGGCGACCCAGTACTTC	CASSLGGGMATQYF
.	TRBV5-6	TRBJ2-6	.	TGTGCCAGCAGCTTGGAGCGGATCTCTGGGGCCAACGTCCTGACTTTC	CASSLERISGANVLTF
TRBD1	TRBV2	TRBJ1-1	.	TGTGCCAGCTTTGACAGGGATGAAGCTTTCTTT	CASFDRDEAFF
TRBD1	TRBV19	TRBJ2-7	.	TGTGCCAGTAGTATCACGGACAGGGGCTCCTACGAGCAGTACTTC	CASSITDRGSYEQYF
TRBD1	TRBV5-6	TRBJ1-1	.	TGTGCCAGCAGCCGTACAGGGGTCGGTGAAGCTTTCTTT	CASSRTGVGEAFF
.	TRBV1	TRBJ1-1	.	TGCACCAGCAGCCAAAACTCAGGGCGTGGAACTGAAGCTTTCTTT	CTSSQNSGRGTEAFF
.	TRBV4-1	TRBJ2-3	.	TGCGCCAGCAGCCAAGTTCCTGCGGTCTCCGGCACAGATACGCAGTATTTT	CASSQVPAVSGTDTQYF
.	TRBV12-3/TRBV12-4	TRBJ1-1	.	TGTGCCAGCATCTTCAACACTGAAGCTTTCTTT	CASIFNTEAFF
TRBD1	TRBV19	TRBJ2-7	.	TGTGCCAGTAGTATTTGGCAGGGGGCCGCCGAGCAGTACTTC	CASSIWQGAAEQYF
TRBD1	TRBV5-6	TRBJ2-7	.	TGTGCCAGCAGCCTAAGCTGGGACAGCACCTACTACGAGCAGTACTTC	CASSLSWDSTYYEQYF
.	TRBV12-3/TRBV12-4	TRBJ1-4	.	TGTGCCAGCAGTTTGTCGAATGAAAAACTGTTTTTT	CASSLSNEKLFF
.	TRBV14	TRBJ1-1	.	TGTGCCAGCAGCCGATTGGGGGGTTGGGGCAGACAAGAATGGAACACTGAAGCTTTCTTT	CASSRLGGWGRQEWNTEAFF
.	TRBV29-1	TRBJ1-3	.	TGCAGCTATGACGGCCCCGGGAACACCATATATTTT	CSYDGPGNTIYF
.	TRBV4-2	TRBJ2-1	.	TGTGCCAGCAGCCCCCCGGACAATGAGCAGTTCTTC	CASSPPDNEQFF
TRBD1	TRBV5-1	TRBJ2-1	.	TGCGCCAGCAGCCACGACAGGGGAGGTGAGCAGTTCTTC	CASSHDRGGEQFF
TRBD1	TRBV13	TRBJ1-4	.	TGTGCCAGCAGCTGGGGACAGGGGGCGCGTGAAAAACTGTTTTTT	CASSWGQGAREKLFF
.	TRBV9	TRBJ1-2	.	TGTGCCAGCAGCGTAGGGTGGGGCCTAGCTAACTATGGCTACACCTTC	CASSVGWGLANYGYTF
TRBD1	TRBV19	TRBJ1-3	.	TGTGCCAGTAGTAGAACCGGGACAGGTGTAGACACCATATATTTT	CASSRTGTGVDTIYF
TRBD1	TRBV15	TRBJ1-2	once	TGTGCCACCAGCCCGGGACAGGGTATGAGTGGCTACACCTTC	CATSPGQGMSGYTF
.	TRBV2	TRBJ1-2	.	TGTGCCAGCAGTCCAAGGGGCACCGGGGGCTACACCTTC	CASSPRGTGGYTF
.	TRBV5-4	TRBJ1-2	once	TGTGCCAGCAGCTTGGCTGGGACAACTGGTGGCGGCTACACCTTC	CASSLAGTTGGGYTF
.	TRBV4-1	TRBJ1-6	.	TGCGCCAGCAGCCCCTCCGTGAGCTCCTATAATTCACCCCTCCACTTT	CASSPSVSSYNSPLHF
.	TRBV10-3	TRBJ2-1	.	TGTGCCATCAGTGATCTGGGGGCTAAGAATGAGCAGTTCTTC	CAISDLGAKNEQFF
.	TRBV3-1/TRBV3-2	TRBJ2-5	.	TGTGCCAGCAGCCAAGATTGGAAGGGGCGGGGACAAGAGACCCAGTACTTC	CASSQDWKGRGQETQYF
.	TRBV19	TRBJ1-6	.	TGTGCCAGTAGTAAAGGAGCCTTCTCTTGGGGGCAGAATTCACCCCTCCACTTT	CASSKGAFSWGQNSPLHF
TRBD1	TRBV6-2/TRBV6-3	TRBJ1-5	.	TGTGCCAGCAGTTACACCAGGGGGCAAAGTAGCAATCAGCCCCAGCATTTT	CASSYTRGQSSNQPQHF
TRBD1	TRBV28	TRBJ2-3	.	TGTGCCAGCAGTCCGGGGACAGGGGTCGTCACAGATACGCAGTATTTT	CASSPGTGVVTDTQYF
.	TRBV6-1	TRBJ2-2	.	TGTGCCAGCAGTGAAGCCTTGAACACCGGGGAGCTGTTTTTT	CASSEALNTGELFF
.	TRBV5-1	TRBJ2-7	.	TGCGCCAGCAGCCCTCGTAGCTCCTACGAGCAGTACTTC	CASSPRSSYEQYF
TRBD2	TRBV11-2	TRBJ2-5	once	TGTGCCAGCAGCGCGGGACTTAGCGGGTTGGGCCAGTACTTC	CASSAGLSGLGQYF
TRBD1	TRBV7-2	TRBJ2-7	.	TGTGCCAGCAGCCGCCCGACAGGGGATTACGAGCAGTACTTC	CASSRPTGDYEQYF
.	TRBV15	TRBJ2-7	.	TGTGCCACCAGCAGAGATCGGGGAGTCTGGGCATACGAGCAGTACTTC	CATSRDRGVWAYEQYF
TRBD2	TRBV19	TRBJ2-1	.	TGTGCCAGTAGTATGCGACTAGCGGGGGGGGTAAAGGAGCAGTTCTTC	CASSMRLAGGVKEQFF
TRBD1	TRBV6-6	TRBJ1-2	.	TGTGCCAGCAGTTACGACAGGGTAGGCTATGGCTACACCTTC	CASSYDRVGYGYTF
TRBD1	TRBV20-1	TRBJ2-3	.	TGCAGTGCTAGTCCCGGGACAGGGTTCAGGGCAGATACGCAGTATTTT	CSASPGTGFRADTQYF
.	TRBV29-1	TRBJ1-5	.	TGCAGCGTTGAAGGCGGATTAAATCAGCCCCAGCATTTT	CSVEGGLNQPQHF
.	TRBV12-5	TRBJ2-1	.	TGTGCTAGTGGTTTGTGGTCTAACTCCTACAATGAGCAGTTCTTC	CASGLWSNSYNEQFF
TRBD1	TRBV20-1	TRBJ1-3	once	TGCAGTGCTAGTCCCGGGACAGTACCTGGAAACACCATATATTTT	CSASPGTVPGNTIYF
TRBD1	TRBV6-6	TRBJ1-6	.	TGTGCCAGCAGTTTATCCGGGACAGTCGGTTCACCCCTCCACTTT	CASSLSGTVGSPLHF
.	TRBV7-6	TRBJ1-1	.	TGTGCCAGCAGCTTACAGACAGGCACCGCTGAAGCTTTCTTT	CASSLQTGTAEAFF
.	TRBV19	TRBJ1-5	.	TGTGCCAGTAGTATCGGGGTGAATCAGCCCCAGCATTTT	CASSIGVNQPQHF
.	TRBV12-3/TRBV12-4	TRBJ1-2	.	TGTGCCAGCAGCCCTACAGGCTACTATGGCTACACCTTC	CASSPTGYYGYTF
TRBD1	TRBV4-2	TRBJ1-2	.	TGTGCCAGCAGCCAAGATTGGGGGCGGACAGGGGGTTATGGCTACACCTTC	CASSQDWGRTGGYGYTF
.	TRBV6-6	TRBJ2-2	.	TGTGCCAGCAGTTACTCGACGGGAAGCACCGGGGAGCTGTTTTTT	CASSYSTGSTGELFF